This TCR beta chain was captured in a study of vaccination effects on CD4 cells after COVID-19. Across the whole study: ViraFEST assay sequencing came after antigen-specific CD4+ T cells were expanded with viral peptide pools. Researchers obtained post-vaccine samples at a median of 72 days past the second dose.

Germline CDR1 SGHRS, CDR2 YFSETQ. Deletions cut 4 bases from V and 1 base from J, with 21 bases between. The CDR3 contains 18 residues. Sequencing used immunoSEQ multiplex PCR; TCRdb keeps in-frame clones, though not all of them. The sample includes approximately 47,000 clones, around 70% of them seen just once. Turning to this clone: Its cognate antigen is unknown.

It was after more than 8 days of culture that CD4+ T cells were isolated. Vaccine administered to participants consisted of two doses of either BNT162b2 or mRNA-1273. Vaccinated participants had no history of SARS-CoV-2 infection and tested negative for nucleocapsid antibodies. Researchers swapped half the medium for IL-2 medium on both days 3 and 7. The receptor comes from a human donor who received a COVID-19 vaccine. Here the sequenced sample was CD4+ T cells from PBMCs cultured without peptide, taken after COVID-19 vaccination. The chain combines TRBV5-1 with TRBJ2-1; D possibly corresponds to TRBD1 (8 bases). CDR3 region: CASSTLTGQGGSYNEQFF. The CDR3 bases are TGCGCCAGCAGCACACTAACCGGACAGGGAGGGTCCTACAATGAGCAGTTCTTC.